The 9 T cell receptor beta chains below all came from one sample that was sequenced in a study of T cell responses to AZD1222 COVID-19 vaccine. The method was immunoSEQ multiplex PCR; TCRdb's version includes in-frame clones alone and lacks a portion of them. The repertoire includes 85,000 to 100,000 clones, around 90% of them detected once, and 3.7% sits in the top ten. The input for sequencing was peripheral blood, taken on day 0 of AZD1222 vaccination. The receptor set was obtained from an adult in good health.

The chain has TRBV21-1 and TRBJ2-1; the D call in the table, TRBD1, was not verified against the DNA. TRBV21-1 is tagged as a pseudogene. The CDR3 has 16 amino acids. The CDR3 spells CASSKMGQGANNEQFF. The CDR3 DNA reads as TGTGCCAGCAGCAAAATGGGACAGGGGGCTAACAATGAGCAGTTCTTC.

The chain carries TRBV29-1 and TRBJ1-1, with D perhaps matching TRBD1 (6 bases). The germline V gene encodes CDR1 SQVTM and CDR2 ANQGSEA. This CDR3 has 12 amino acids. Trimming shortened V by 4 bases and J by 4 bases, and 10 bases separated the two germline ends. The CDR3, as DNA: TGCAGCGTTGGACAGGCCGGCACTGAAGCTTTCTTT. Residues: CSVGQAGTEAFF.

The chain recombines TRBV4-3 with TRBJ1-2, with 7 nucleotides matching TRBD1. Germline CDR1 and CDR2: LGHNA and YSLEER. The ends lost 1 base at V and 6 bases at J; junction bases unmatched: 14. The CDR3 is 17 amino acids. The CDR3 region is CASSQGRQGGISDGYTF. The CDR3 region has the DNA TGCGCCAGCAGCCAAGGGCGACAGGGTGGGATCAGTGATGGCTACACCTTC.

CDR3 DNA: TGCGCCAGCAGCTTGGTGGGGGCCGGTTCACCCCTCCACTTT. Its translation: CASSLVGAGSPLHF. The chain employs TRBV5-1 and TRBJ1-6; D might be TRBD1 (6 bases). The CDR3 is made up of 14 amino acids. CDR1 is SGHRS and CDR2 is YFSETQ in the germline V gene. The V end lost 0 bases, the J end lost 9 bases, and 10 bases lay between the germline ends. Complete variable domain (other parts from reference TRBV5-1 and TRBJ1-6): KAGVTQTPRYLIKTRGQQVTLSCSPISGHRSVSWYQQTPGQGLQFLFEYFSETQRNKGNFPGRFSGRQFSNSRSEMNVSTLELGDSALYLCASSLVGAGSPLHFGNGTRLTVT.

V usage is TRBV12-2 and J usage is TRBJ1-2; the table calls TRBD1, which could not be checked here. TRBV12-2 counts as a pseudogene. The CDR3 totals 15 residues. The CDR3 reads CASRLAPRERYGYTF. CDR3 nucleotides: TGTGCAAGTCGCTTAGCTCCCAGGGAACGCTATGGCTACACCTTC.

V usage is TRBV19 and J usage is TRBJ2-2; TRBD1 matches 7 bases. This CDR3 is built from 13 residues. Losses at the gene ends were 8 bases for V and 5 bases for J; bases not matched to a gene: 5. Germline CDR1 reads LNHDA; CDR2 reads SQIVND (reference sequence). CDR3 in DNA: TGTGCCAGTCTAGGGGGCTGGACCGGGGAGCTGTTTTTT. This translates into CASLGGWTGELFF.

The chain is built from TRBV10-3 and TRBJ1-2, with unresolved D. Looked up from germline, CDR1 is ENHRY and CDR2 is SYGVKD. The CDR3 is 15 amino acids. V dropped 5 bases and J dropped 3 bases, with 16 bases sitting between them. CDR3 protein: CAISQSGPLDYGYTF. The CDR3 nucleotides read TGTGCCATCAGTCAAAGTGGGCCTCTGGACTATGGCTACACCTTC.

The genes are TRBV5-1 and TRBJ1-1, with D uncertain. CDR1 and CDR2 (germline): SGHRS, YFSETQ. Trimming removed 1 base from V and 1 base from J, with 11 bases in between. CDR3 length: 15 residues. CDR3 protein: CASSLYGRGNTEAFF. The CDR3 DNA reads TGCGCCAGCAGCTTGTATGGACGGGGGAACACTGAAGCTTTCTTT.

As for this clone: The limits of the CDR3 on the DNA are not certain, so only TCRdb's listed CDR3 is given. The chain joins TRBV11-2 to TRBJ2-1; whether TRBD1, the table's D call, matches the DNA was not checked. Germline CDR1 is SGHAT and CDR2 is FQNNGV. The CDR3 is 19 amino acids long, termini counted. The CDR3 protein is CASSHRGFRDEQFFGEQFF.